The 11 T cell receptor beta chains below were found in one sample sequenced in a study of blood T cell repertoires in COVID-19. The data were produced by immunoSEQ multiplex PCR, yet TCRdb's version contains in-frame clones alone and is incomplete. The sample yields 200,000 to 250,000 clones, approximately 84% seen once. Sequenced: peripheral blood. These receptor sequences come from a woman under 40 who had recovered from COVID-19.

This clone showed up just a few times. V and J are TRBV11-2 and TRBJ2-1; unclear D gene. Deletions cut 1 base from V and 5 bases from J, with 6 bases between. The CDR3 is made up of 13 amino acids. From germline, CDR1 is SGHAT and CDR2 FQNNGV. CDR3 sequence: CASSLGSDNEQFF. The CDR3 nucleotides are TGTGCCAGCAGCTTAGGATCGGACAATGAGCAGTTCTTC. Full variable domain (rest looked up from reference TRBV11-2 and TRBJ2-1): EAGVAQSPRYKIIEKRQSVAFWCNPISGHATLYWYQQILGQGPKLLIQFQNNGVVDDSQLPKDRFSAERLKGVDSTLKIQPAKLEDSAVYLCASSLGSDNEQFFGPGTRLTVL.

About this clone: One junction end disagrees with the germline gene, perhaps due to a read error. The rearrangement links TRBV7-9 to TRBJ2-4, with 12 bases identical to TRBD2. This CDR3 has 16 residues. CDR1 is SEHNR and CDR2 is FQNEAQ in the germline V gene (reference sequence). The CDR3 nucleotides are TGTGCCAGCACCTTAGGACTAGCGGGAACCAAAAACATTCAGTACTTC. Translation: CASTLGLAGTKNIQYF.

This clone was seen just once. The chain has TRBV19 and TRBJ1-2; TRBD1 is a possible D gene (5 bases). Trimming removed 2 bases from V and 6 bases from J, with 16 bases in between. Per germline, CDR1 LNHDA and CDR2 SQIVND (reference sequence). This CDR3 has 15 residues. CDR3 loop: CASSITPGRVDGYTF. The CDR3 DNA follows: TGTGCCAGTAGTATAACCCCTGGCAGGGTGGATGGCTACACCTTC.

The chain joins TRBV19 to TRBJ2-1; 8 bases line up with TRBD2. The CDR3 runs 17 residues. The germline V gene has CDR1 LNHDA and CDR2 SQIVND (reference sequence). Trimming cost V 7 bases and J 1 base; bases outside gene matches: 12. This CDR3 reads CASNPSGFLGSYNEQFF. The CDR3 DNA sequence: TGTGCCAGTAATCCTAGCGGGTTCCTAGGATCCTACAATGAGCAGTTCTTC.

Only a few counts were recorded for this clone. The chain is built from TRBV30 and TRBJ1-1; D possibly corresponds to TRBD1 (5 bases). The length of the CDR3 is 13 residues. CDR1 is GTSNPN, CDR2 SVGIG, per germline (reference sequence). V was pared by 1 base and J by 4 bases, with 10 bases between. The CDR3 nucleotides are TGTGCCTGGAGTGGACAGTTTGGCACTGAAGCTTTCTTT. It codes for CAWSGQFGTEAFF.

In this sample, this clone turned up once. The chain has TRBV28 and TRBJ1-3; D perhaps matches TRBD1 (5 bases). This CDR3 has 14 amino acids. V lost 6 bases, J lost 9 bases, and 18 bases lay in between. Germline V lookup: CDR1 MDHEN, CDR2 SYDVKM. CDR3 region: CASRSPGDRGTIYF. The CDR3 nucleotides are TGTGCCAGCAGATCCCCGGGGGACCGAGGCACCATATATTTT.

The count of this clone is one. CDR3 bases: TGTGCCAGCAGCCCGGAAGGGGGCCGGGAGTACTTC. This translates into CASSPEGGREYF. The chain combines TRBV11-2 with TRBJ2-7; 7 bases are a match to TRBD1. Trimming took 5 bases from V and 11 from J; bases not matched to a gene: 9. The CDR3 extends over 12 amino acids. Germline V gives CDR1 SGHAT, CDR2 FQNNGV. The variable domain in full, completed from reference TRBV11-2 and TRBJ2-7, reads EAGVAQSPRYKIIEKRQSVAFWCNPISGHATLYWYQQILGQGPKLLIQFQNNGVVDDSQLPKDRFSAERLKGVDSTLKIQPAKLEDSAVYLCASSPEGGREYFGPGTRLTVT.

The rearrangement uses TRBV9 and TRBJ2-2; 8 bases line up with TRBD1. Germline loops: CDR1 SGDLS, CDR2 YYNGEE. V shed 3 bases, J shed 4 bases, and the junction held 8 bases outside the gene matches. The CDR3 contains 16 residues. In DNA, the CDR3 is TGTGCCAGCAGCGCCCTCTGGACAGGGCTCACCGGGGAGCTGTTTTTT. It yields the protein CASSALWTGLTGELFF.

The CDR3 reads CASSLEGLAASYEQYF. CDR3 DNA: TGTGCCAGCAGTTTGGAGGGACTAGCGGCATCCTACGAGCAGTACTTC. The chain combines TRBV28 with TRBJ2-7, with 11 bases matching TRBD2. This CDR3 is 16 amino acids long. The J segment lost 1 base and the V segment lost 3 bases, leaving 5 bases of the junction unmatched. Germline V CDR1 and CDR2: MDHEN, SYDVKM.

The gene calls are TRBV5-1 and TRBJ1-2, with 7 positions matching TRBD1. The CDR3 is made up of 17 amino acids. J gave up 5 bases and V 1 base, and 14 bases lay outside the gene matches. CDR1 and CDR2 from the germline V gene are SGHRS and YFSETQ. CDR3 sequence reads: CASSLNPLDRERYGYTF. CDR3 DNA: TGCGCCAGCAGCTTGAATCCACTTGACAGGGAGCGGTATGGCTACACCTTC.

This clone was seen just once. The chain recombines TRBV28 with TRBJ1-2; D uncertain. Germline-derived CDR1 and CDR2 are MDHEN and SYDVKM. V lost 3 bases to trimming and J lost 6 bases, with 17 bases between them. This CDR3 is 15 amino acids long. The CDR3 DNA reads TGTGCCAGCAGTTTCGGACCGGAGGCCGGTCATGGCTACACCTTC. This encodes CASSFGPEAGHGYTF.